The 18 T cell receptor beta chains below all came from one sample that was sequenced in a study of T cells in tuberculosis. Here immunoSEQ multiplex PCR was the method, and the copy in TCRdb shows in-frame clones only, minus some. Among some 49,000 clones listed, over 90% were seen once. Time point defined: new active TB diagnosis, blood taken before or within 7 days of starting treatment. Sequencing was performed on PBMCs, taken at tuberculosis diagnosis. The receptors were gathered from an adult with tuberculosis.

CDR3 sequence: CAWSVSGSYEQYF. Here the CDR3 DNA reads TGTGCCTGGAGTGTAAGCGGGAGCTACGAGCAGTACTTC. The chain has TRBV30 and TRBJ2-7, with 8 bases identical to TRBD2. V shed 0 bases, J shed 3 bases, and the junction held 1 base outside the gene matches. The germline gives CDR1 GTSNPN, CDR2 SVGIG (reference sequence). This CDR3 is 13 amino acids long.

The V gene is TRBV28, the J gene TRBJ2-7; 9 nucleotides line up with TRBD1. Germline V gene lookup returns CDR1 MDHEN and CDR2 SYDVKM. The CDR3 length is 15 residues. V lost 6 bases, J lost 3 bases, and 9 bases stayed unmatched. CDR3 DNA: TGTGCCAGCAGCCTGCCGGGACAGGGATTCTACGAGCAGTACTTC. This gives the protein CASSLPGQGFYEQYF.

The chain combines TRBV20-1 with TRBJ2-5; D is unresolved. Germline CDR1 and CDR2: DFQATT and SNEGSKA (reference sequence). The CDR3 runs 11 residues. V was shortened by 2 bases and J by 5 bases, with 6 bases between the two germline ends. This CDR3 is CSARFRETQYF. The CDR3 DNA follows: TGCAGTGCTAGATTCAGGGAGACCCAGTACTTC.

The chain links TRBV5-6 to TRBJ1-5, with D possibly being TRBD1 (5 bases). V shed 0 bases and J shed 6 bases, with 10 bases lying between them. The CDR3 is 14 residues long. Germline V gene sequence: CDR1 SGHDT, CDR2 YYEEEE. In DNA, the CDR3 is TGTGCCAGCAGCTTGGGCAGGGTCGGTCAGCCCCAGCATTTT. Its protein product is CASSLGRVGQPQHF.

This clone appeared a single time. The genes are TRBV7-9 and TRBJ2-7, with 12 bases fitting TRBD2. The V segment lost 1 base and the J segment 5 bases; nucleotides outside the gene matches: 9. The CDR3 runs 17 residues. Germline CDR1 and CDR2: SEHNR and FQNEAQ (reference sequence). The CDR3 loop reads CASSLGHTSGRIHEQYF. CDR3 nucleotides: TGTGCCAGCAGCTTAGGACACACTAGCGGGAGGATCCACGAGCAGTACTTC.

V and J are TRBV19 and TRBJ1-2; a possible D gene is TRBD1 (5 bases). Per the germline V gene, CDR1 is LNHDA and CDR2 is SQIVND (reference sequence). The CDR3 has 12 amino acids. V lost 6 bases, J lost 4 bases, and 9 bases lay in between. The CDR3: CASSLTGYGYTF. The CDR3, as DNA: TGTGCCAGTAGCCTCACAGGCTATGGCTACACCTTC.

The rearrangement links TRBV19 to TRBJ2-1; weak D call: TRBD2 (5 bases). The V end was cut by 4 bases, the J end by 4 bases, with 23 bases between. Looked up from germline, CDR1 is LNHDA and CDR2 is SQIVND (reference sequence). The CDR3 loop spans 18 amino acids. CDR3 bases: TGTGCCAGTAGTAGCTCCGGCACCCATGTCAGCGGATACAATGAGCAGTTCTTC. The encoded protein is CASSSSGTHVSGYNEQFF.

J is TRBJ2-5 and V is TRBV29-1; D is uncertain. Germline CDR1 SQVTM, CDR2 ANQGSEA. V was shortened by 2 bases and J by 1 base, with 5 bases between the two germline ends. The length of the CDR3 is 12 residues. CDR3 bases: TGCAGCGTTGAACGCAGCCAAGAGACCCAGTACTTC. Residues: CSVERSQETQYF.

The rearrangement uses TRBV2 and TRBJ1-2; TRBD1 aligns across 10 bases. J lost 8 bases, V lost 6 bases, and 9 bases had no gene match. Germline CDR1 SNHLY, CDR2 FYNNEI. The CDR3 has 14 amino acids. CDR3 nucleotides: TGTGCCAGCAGAAGGACAGGGGGTAGCTACGGCTACACCTTC. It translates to CASRRTGGSYGYTF. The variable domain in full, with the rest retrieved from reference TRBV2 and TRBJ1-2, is EPEVTQTPSHQVTQMGQEVILRCVPISNHLYFYWYRQILGQKVEFLVSFYNNEISEKSEIFDDQFSVERPDGSNFTLKIRSTKLEDSAMYFCASRRTGGSYGYTFGSGTRLTVV.

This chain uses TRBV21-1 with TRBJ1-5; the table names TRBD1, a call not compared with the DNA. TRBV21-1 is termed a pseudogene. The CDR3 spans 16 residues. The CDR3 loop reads CASGTGGIRGNQPQHF. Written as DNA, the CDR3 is TGTGCCAGCGGGACAGGGGGTATTAGAGGCAATCAGCCCCAGCATTTT.

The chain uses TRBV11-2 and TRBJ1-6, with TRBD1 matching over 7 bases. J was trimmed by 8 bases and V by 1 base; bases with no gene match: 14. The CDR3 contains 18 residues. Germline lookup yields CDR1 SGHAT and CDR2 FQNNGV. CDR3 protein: CASSLAKIRTGPDSPLHF. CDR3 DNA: TGTGCCAGCAGCTTAGCCAAGATTCGGACAGGACCCGATTCACCCCTCCACTTT. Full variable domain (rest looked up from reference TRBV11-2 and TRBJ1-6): EAGVAQSPRYKIIEKRQSVAFWCNPISGHATLYWYQQILGQGPKLLIQFQNNGVVDDSQLPKDRFSAERLKGVDSTLKIQPAKLEDSAVYLCASSLAKIRTGPDSPLHFGNGTRLTVT.

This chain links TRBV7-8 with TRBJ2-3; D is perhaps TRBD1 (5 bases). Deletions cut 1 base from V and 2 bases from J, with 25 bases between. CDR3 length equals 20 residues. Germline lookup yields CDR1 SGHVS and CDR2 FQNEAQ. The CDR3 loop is CASSLDPRLTAQGVTDTQYF. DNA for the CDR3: TGTGCCAGCAGCTTAGACCCCCGACTGACAGCCCAAGGGGTCACAGATACGCAGTATTTT. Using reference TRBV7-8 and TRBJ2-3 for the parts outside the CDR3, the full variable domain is GAGVSQSPRYKVAKRGQDVALRCDPISGHVSLFWYQQALGQGPEFLTYFQNEAQLDKSGLPSDRFFAERPEGSVSTLKIQRTQQEDSAVYLCASSLDPRLTAQGVTDTQYFGPGTRLTVL.

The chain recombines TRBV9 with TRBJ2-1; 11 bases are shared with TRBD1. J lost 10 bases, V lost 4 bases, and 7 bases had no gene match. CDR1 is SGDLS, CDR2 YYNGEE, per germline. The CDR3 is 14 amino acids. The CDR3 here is CASSPDWDRGEQFF. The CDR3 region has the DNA TGTGCCAGCAGCCCCGACTGGGACAGGGGGGAGCAGTTCTTC.

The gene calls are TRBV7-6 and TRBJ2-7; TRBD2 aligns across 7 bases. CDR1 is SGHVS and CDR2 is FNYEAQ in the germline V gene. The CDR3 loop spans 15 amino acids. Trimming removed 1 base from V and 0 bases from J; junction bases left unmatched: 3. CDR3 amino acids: CASSLGSGGSYEQYF. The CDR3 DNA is TGTGCCAGCAGCTTAGGGTCGGGGGGCTCCTACGAGCAGTACTTC.

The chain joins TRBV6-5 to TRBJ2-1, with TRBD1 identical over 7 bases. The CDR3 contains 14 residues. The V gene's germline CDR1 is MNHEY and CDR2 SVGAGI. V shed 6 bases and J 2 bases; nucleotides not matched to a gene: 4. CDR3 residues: CASSHGTAYNEQFF. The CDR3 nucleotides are TGTGCCAGCAGCCACGGGACAGCCTACAATGAGCAGTTCTTC.

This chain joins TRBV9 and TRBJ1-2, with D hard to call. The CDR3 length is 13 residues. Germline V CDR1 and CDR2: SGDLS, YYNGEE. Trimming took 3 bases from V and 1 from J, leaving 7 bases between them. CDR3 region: CASSAYGNYGYTF. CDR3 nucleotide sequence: TGTGCCAGCAGCGCCTACGGTAACTATGGCTACACCTTC.

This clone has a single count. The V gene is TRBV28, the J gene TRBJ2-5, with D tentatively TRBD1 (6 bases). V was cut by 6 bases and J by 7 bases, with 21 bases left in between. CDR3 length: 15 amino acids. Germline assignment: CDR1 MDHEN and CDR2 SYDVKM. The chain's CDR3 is CASRSVRGQERTQYF. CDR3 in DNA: TGTGCCAGCAGGTCCGTCAGGGGACAAGAGAGGACCCAGTACTTC.

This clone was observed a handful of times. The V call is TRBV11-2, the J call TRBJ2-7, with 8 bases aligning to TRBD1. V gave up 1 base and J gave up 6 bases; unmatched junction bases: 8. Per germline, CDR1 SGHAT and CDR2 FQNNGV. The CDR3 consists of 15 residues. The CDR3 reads CASSLGQGAPREQYF. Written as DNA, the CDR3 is TGTGCCAGCAGCTTAGGCCAGGGGGCCCCCCGCGAGCAGTACTTC. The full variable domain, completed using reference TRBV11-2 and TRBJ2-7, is EAGVAQSPRYKIIEKRQSVAFWCNPISGHATLYWYQQILGQGPKLLIQFQNNGVVDDSQLPKDRFSAERLKGVDSTLKIQPAKLEDSAVYLCASSLGQGAPREQYFGPGTRLTVT.